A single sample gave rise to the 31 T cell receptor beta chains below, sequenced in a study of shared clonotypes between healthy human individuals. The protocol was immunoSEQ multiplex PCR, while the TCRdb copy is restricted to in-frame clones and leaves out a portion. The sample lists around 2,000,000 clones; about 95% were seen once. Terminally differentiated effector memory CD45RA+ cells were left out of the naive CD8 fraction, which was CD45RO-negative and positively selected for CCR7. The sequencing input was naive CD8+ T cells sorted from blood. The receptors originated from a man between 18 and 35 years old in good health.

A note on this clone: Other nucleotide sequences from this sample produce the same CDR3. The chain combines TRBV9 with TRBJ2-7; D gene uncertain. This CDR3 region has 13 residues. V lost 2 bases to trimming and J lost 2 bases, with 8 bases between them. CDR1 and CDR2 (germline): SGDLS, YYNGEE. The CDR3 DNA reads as TGTGCCAGCAGCGTGGGCTCGCCCTACGAGCAGTACTTC. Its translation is CASSVGSPYEQYF.

CDR3 DNA sequence: TGTGCCAGCAGTTGGGGACAAAAGAGCTCCTACAATGAGCAGTTCTTC. Its translation is CASSWGQKSSYNEQFF. V usage is TRBV27 and J usage is TRBJ2-1; D possibly corresponds to TRBD1 (6 bases). V lost 4 bases to trimming and J lost 0 bases, with 13 bases between them. There are 16 residues in the CDR3. Germline CDR1 MNHEY, CDR2 SMNVEV (reference sequence).

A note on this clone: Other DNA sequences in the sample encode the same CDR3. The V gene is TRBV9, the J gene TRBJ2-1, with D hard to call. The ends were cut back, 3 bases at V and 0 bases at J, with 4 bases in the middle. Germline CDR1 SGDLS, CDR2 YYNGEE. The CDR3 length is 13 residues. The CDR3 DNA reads TGTGCCAGCAGCGCCGACTCCTACAATGAGCAGTTCTTC. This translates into CASSADSYNEQFF.

CDR3 protein: CASSLGSLAEAFF. As DNA, the CDR3 is TGTGCCAGCAGCTTAGGCTCTCTTGCTGAAGCTTTCTTT. This chain connects TRBV11-3 to TRBJ1-1, with D hard to call. Germline V gene lookup returns CDR1 SGHNT and CDR2 YENEEA. Trimming removed 1 base at V and 6 bases at J, with 9 bases between. This CDR3 is built from 13 residues.

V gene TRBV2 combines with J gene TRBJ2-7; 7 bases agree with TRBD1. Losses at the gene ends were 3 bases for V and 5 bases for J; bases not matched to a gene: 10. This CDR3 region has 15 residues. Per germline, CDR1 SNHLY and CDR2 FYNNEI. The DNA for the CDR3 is TGTGCCAGCAGTGACCCACCGACAGGGAACGACGAGCAGTACTTC. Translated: CASSDPPTGNDEQYF.

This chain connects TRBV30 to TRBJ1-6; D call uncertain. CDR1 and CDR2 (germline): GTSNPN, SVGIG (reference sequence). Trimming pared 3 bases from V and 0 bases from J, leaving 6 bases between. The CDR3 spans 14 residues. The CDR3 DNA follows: TGTGCCTGGAGGGGGAGCTCCTATAATTCACCCCTCCACTTT. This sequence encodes CAWRGSSYNSPLHF.

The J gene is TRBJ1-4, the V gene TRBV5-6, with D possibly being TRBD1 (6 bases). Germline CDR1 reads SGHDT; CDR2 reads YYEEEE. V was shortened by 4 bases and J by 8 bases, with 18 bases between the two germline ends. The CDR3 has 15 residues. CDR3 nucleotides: TGTGCCAGCAGCCGATGGCAGGGGATAAACGAAAAACTGTTTTTT. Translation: CASSRWQGINEKLFF.

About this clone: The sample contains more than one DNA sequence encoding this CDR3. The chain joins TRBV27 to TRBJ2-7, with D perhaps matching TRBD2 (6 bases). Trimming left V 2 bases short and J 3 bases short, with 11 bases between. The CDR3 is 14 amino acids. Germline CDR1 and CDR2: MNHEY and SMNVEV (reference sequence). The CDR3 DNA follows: TGTGCCAGCAGTTTAGGGGGGAGGTACTACGAGCAGTACTTC. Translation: CASSLGGRYYEQYF.

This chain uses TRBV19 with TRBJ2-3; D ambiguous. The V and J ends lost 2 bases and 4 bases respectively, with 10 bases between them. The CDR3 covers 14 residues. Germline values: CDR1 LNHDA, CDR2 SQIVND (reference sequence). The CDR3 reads CASSITPVADTQYF. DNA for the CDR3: TGTGCCAGTAGTATAACCCCCGTCGCAGATACGCAGTATTTT.

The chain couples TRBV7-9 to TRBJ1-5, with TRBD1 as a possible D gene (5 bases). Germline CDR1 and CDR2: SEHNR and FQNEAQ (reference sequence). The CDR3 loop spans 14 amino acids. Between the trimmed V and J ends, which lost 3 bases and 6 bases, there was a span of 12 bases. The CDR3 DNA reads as TGTGCCAGCAGCTTCCCGGGGCTAGGTCAGCCCCAGCATTTT. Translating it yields CASSFPGLGQPQHF.

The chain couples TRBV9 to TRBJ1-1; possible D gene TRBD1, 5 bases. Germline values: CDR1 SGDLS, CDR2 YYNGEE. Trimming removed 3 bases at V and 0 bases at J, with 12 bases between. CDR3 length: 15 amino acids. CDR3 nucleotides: TGTGCCAGCAGCGACCACGGGACCTTGAACACTGAAGCTTTCTTT. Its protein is CASSDHGTLNTEAFF.

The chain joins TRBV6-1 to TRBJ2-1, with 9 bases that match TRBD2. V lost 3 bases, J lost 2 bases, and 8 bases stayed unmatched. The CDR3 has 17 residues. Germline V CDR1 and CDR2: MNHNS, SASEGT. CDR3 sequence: CASSDGVAGATYNEQFF. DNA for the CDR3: TGTGCCAGCAGTGATGGAGTAGCGGGAGCCACCTACAATGAGCAGTTCTTC.

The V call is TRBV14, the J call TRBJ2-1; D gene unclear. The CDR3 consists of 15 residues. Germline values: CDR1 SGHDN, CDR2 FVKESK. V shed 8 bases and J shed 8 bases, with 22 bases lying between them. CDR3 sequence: CASVRLKVNCDEQFF. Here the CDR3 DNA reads TGTGCCAGCGTGAGGCTGAAGGTAAATTGCGATGAGCAGTTCTTC.

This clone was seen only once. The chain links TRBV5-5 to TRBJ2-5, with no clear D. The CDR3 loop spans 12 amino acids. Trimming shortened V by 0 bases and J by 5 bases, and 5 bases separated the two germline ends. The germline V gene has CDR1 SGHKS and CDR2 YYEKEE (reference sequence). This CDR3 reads CASSLADETQYF. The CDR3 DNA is TGTGCCAGCAGCTTGGCCGACGAGACCCAGTACTTC.

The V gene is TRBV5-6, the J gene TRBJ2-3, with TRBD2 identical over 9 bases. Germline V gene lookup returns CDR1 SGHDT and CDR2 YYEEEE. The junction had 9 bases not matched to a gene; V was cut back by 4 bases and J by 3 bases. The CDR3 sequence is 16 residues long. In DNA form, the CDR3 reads TGTGCCAGCAGCCCGCGGGTAGCGGGAGTGACAGATACGCAGTATTTT. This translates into CASSPRVAGVTDTQYF.

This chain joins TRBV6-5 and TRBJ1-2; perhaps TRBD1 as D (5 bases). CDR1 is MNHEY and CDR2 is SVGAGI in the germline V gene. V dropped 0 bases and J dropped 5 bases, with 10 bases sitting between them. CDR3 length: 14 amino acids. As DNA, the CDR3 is TGTGCCAGCAGTTACTCCCAGGGTGGATATGGCTACACCTTC. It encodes CASSYSQGGYGYTF.

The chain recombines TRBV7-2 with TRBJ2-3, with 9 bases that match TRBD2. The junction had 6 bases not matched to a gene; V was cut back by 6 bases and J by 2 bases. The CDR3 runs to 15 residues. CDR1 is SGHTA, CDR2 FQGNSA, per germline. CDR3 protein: CASSLTSGFTDTQYF. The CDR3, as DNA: TGTGCCAGCAGTCTTACTAGCGGGTTCACAGATACGCAGTATTTT.

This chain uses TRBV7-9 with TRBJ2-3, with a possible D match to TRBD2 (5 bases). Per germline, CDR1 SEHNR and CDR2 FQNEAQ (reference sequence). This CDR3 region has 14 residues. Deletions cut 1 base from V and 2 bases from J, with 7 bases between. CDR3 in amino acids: CASSLDGITDTQYF. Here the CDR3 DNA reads TGTGCCAGCAGCTTAGACGGGATCACAGATACGCAGTATTTT.

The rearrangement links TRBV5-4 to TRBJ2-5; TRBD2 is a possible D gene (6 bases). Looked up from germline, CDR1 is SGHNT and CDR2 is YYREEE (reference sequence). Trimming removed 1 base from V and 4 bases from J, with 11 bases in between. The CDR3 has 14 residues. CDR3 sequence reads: CASSLTGVGETQYF. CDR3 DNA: TGTGCCAGCAGCTTGACGGGGGTCGGAGAGACCCAGTACTTC.

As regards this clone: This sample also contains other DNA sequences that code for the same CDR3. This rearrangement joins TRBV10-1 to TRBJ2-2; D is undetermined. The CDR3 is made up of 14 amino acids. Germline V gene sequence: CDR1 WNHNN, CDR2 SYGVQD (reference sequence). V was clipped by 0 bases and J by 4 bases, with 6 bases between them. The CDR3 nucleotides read TGCGCCAGCAGTGAGTCGGCAGTCACCGGGGAGCTGTTTTTT. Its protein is CASSESAVTGELFF.

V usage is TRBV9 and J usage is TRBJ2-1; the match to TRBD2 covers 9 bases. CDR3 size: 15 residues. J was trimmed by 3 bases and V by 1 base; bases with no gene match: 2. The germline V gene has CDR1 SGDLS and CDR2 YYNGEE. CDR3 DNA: TGTGCCAGCAGCGTATTGCGGGAGGGCTACAATGAGCAGTTCTTC. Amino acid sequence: CASSVLREGYNEQFF.

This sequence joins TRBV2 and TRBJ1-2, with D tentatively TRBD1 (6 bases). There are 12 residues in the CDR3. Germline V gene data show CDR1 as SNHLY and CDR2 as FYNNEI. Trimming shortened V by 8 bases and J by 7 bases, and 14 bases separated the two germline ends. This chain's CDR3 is CASRQGSGGYTF. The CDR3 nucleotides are TGTGCCAGCCGCCAGGGGAGTGGTGGCTACACCTTC.

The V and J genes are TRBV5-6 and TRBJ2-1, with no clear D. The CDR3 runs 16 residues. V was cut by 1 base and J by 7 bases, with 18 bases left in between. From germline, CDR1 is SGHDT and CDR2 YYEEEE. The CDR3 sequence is CASSLLVGIARNEQFF. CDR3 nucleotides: TGTGCCAGCAGCTTGTTGGTAGGGATAGCCCGGAATGAGCAGTTCTTC.

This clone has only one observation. Here the CDR3 reads CASSQPQYF. The DNA for the CDR3 is TGTGCCAGCAGTCAGCCGCAGTATTTT. The chain joins TRBV6-5 to TRBJ2-3; D gene unclear. Germline V lookup: CDR1 MNHEY, CDR2 SVGAGI. CDR3 length: 9 amino acids. V shed 5 bases and J shed 10 bases, with 4 bases lying between them.

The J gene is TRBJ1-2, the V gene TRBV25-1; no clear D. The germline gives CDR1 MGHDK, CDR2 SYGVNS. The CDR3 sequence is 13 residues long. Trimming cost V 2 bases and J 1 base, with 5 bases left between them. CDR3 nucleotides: TGTGCCAGCAGTGAAGGGAATAACTATGGCTACACCTTC. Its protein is CASSEGNNYGYTF.

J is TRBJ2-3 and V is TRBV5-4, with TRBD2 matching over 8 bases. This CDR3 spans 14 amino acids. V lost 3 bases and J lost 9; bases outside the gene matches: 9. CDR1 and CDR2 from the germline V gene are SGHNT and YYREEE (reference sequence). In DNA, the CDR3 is TGTGCCAGCAGCTGGGCCGCCGGGGGGGAAACGCAGTATTTT. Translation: CASSWAAGGETQYF.

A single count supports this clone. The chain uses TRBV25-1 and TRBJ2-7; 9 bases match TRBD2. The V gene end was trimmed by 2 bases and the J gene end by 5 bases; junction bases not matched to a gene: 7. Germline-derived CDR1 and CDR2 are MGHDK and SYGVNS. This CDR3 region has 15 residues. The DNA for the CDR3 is TGTGCCAGCAGTGAACACCTAGCGGGAAGGCACGAGCAGTACTTC. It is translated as CASSEHLAGRHEQYF.

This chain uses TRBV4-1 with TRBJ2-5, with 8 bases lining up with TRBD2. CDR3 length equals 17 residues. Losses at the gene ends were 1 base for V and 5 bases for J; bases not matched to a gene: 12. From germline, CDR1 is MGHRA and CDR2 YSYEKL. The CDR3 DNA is TGCGCCAGCAGCCAAGCGAACCAGCGGGGGAACATTGAGACCCAGTACTTC. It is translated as CASSQANQRGNIETQYF.

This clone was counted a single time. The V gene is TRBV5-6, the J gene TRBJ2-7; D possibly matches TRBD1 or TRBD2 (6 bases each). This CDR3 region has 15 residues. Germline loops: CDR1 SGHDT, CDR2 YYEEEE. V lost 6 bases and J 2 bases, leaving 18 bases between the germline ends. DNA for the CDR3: TGTGCCAGCAACGTTTGGGGGGCAGGGGCCTACGAGCAGTACTTC. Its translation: CASNVWGAGAYEQYF.

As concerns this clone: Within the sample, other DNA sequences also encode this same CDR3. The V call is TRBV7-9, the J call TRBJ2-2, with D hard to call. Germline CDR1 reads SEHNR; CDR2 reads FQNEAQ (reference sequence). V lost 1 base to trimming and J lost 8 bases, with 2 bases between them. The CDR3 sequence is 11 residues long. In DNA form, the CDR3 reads TGTGCCAGCAGCTTAGTTGGGGAGCTGTTTTTT. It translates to CASSLVGELFF.

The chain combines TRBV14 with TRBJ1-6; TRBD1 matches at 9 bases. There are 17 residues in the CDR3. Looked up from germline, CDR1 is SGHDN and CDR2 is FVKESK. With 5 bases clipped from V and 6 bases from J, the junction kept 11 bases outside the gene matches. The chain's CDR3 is CASSTTRQGVINSPLHF. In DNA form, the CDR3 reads TGTGCCAGCAGCACGACCCGACAGGGGGTTATTAATTCACCCCTCCACTTT.